This is a list of T cell receptor beta chains from one sample in a study of blood T cell repertoires in COVID-19. Repertoires were generated with immunoSEQ multiplex PCR, while TCRdb's copy carries only in-frame clones and drops some. The sample records roughly 62,000 clones, 80% to 85% being singletons. Sequencing input: peripheral blood. The receptors come from a man aged 25 to 45 with COVID-19, enrolled during active disease. The CDR3 runs from the conserved cysteine through the conserved F or W. The D gene is left open where the match is weak. Clone size is stated in some rows and not others, as once, few, many or a class when expanded.

v_gene: TRBV5-5
abundance: .
d_gene: TRBD2
j_gene: TRBJ2-7
CDR3nt: TGTGCCAGCAGCACGACTAGCGGATCCTACGAGCAGTACTTC
CDR3aa: CASSTTSGSYEQYF

v_gene: TRBV19
abundance: .
d_gene: .
j_gene: TRBJ2-3
CDR3nt: TGTGCCAGTAGTATTGGGTCGGGTGGGACAGATACGCAGTATTTT
CDR3aa: CASSIGSGGTDTQYF

v_gene: TRBV1
abundance: .
d_gene: .
j_gene: TRBJ2-5
CDR3nt: TGCACCAGCAGCCAACTAGGGGTCGTAGAGACCCAGTACTTC
CDR3aa: CTSSQLGVVETQYF

v_gene: TRBV11-2
abundance: .
d_gene: .
j_gene: TRBJ2-1
CDR3nt: TGTGCCAGCAGCATAAGAGGGGAGCAGTTCTTC
CDR3aa: CASSIRGEQFF

v_gene: TRBV12-5
abundance: .
d_gene: TRBD2
j_gene: TRBJ2-1
CDR3nt: TGTGCTAGTGGCTTGAGCGGGAGGGCCGGAAGTGAGCAGTTCTTC
CDR3aa: CASGLSGRAGSEQFF

v_gene: TRBV6-5
abundance: .
d_gene: .
j_gene: TRBJ1-1
CDR3nt: TGTGCCAGCAGTTACTCGGAGGGCGGGACTGAAGCTTTCTTT
CDR3aa: CASSYSEGGTEAFF

v_gene: TRBV23-1
abundance: .
d_gene: TRBD1
j_gene: TRBJ1-5
CDR3nt: TGCGCCAGCAGTCACCCCAGTGACAGGGGATATAGCAATCAGCCCCAGCATTTT
CDR3aa: CASSHPSDRGYSNQPQHF

v_gene: TRBV19
abundance: .
d_gene: .
j_gene: TRBJ2-1
CDR3nt: TGTGCCAGTAGTATAGCGGCAGGGAACTCCTACAATGAGCAGTTCTTC
CDR3aa: CASSIAAGNSYNEQFF

v_gene: TRBV5-4
abundance: .
d_gene: TRBD2
j_gene: TRBJ2-3
CDR3nt: TGTGCCAGCAGCGGGATCTCACTAGCGGGAGCAGTAGATACGCAGTATTTT
CDR3aa: CASSGISLAGAVDTQYF

v_gene: TRBV2
abundance: .
d_gene: TRBD1
j_gene: TRBJ1-1
CDR3nt: TGTGCCAGTCGACAGGGGGAGGTCGCTGAAGCTTTCTTT
CDR3aa: CASRQGEVAEAFF

v_gene: TRBV5-6
abundance: many
d_gene: .
j_gene: TRBJ2-1
CDR3nt: TGTGCCAGCAGCTTGGCCGAGGCGGTTGAGCAGTTCTTC
CDR3aa: CASSLAEAVEQFF

v_gene: TRBV15
abundance: .
d_gene: .
j_gene: TRBJ2-7
CDR3nt: TGTGCCACCAGTCCGGGAGGCCCGGGGGCGAGGAAGCAGTACTTC
CDR3aa: CATSPGGPGARKQYF

v_gene: TRBV24-1
abundance: .
d_gene: .
j_gene: TRBJ1-1
CDR3nt: TGTGCCACCAGTGATTTTCGGGGGACTGAAGCTTTCTTT
CDR3aa: CATSDFRGTEAFF

v_gene: TRBV10-3
abundance: once
d_gene: .
j_gene: TRBJ2-5
CDR3nt: TGTGCCATCAGTGAGAGGGAGAAGACCCAGTACTTC
CDR3aa: CAISEREKTQYF

v_gene: TRBV5-6
abundance: .
d_gene: .
j_gene: TRBJ1-1
CDR3nt: TGTGCCAGCAGCTTGCCGCAAGGGGGGAACACTGAAGCTTTCTTT
CDR3aa: CASSLPQGGNTEAFF

v_gene: TRBV19
abundance: once
d_gene: .
j_gene: TRBJ1-5
CDR3nt: TGTGCCAGTAGTACCCTCGGGAGGGAGGCTCAGCCCCAGCATTTT
CDR3aa: CASSTLGREAQPQHF

v_gene: TRBV27
abundance: .
d_gene: .
j_gene: TRBJ2-1
CDR3nt: TGTGCCAGCAGTTTGGGCAGGGCAGGTGAGCAGTTCTTC
CDR3aa: CASSLGRAGEQFF

v_gene: TRBV28
abundance: .
d_gene: TRBD1
j_gene: TRBJ1-4
CDR3nt: TGTGCCAGCAGTGTGACAGGGGGAGAAAAACTGTTTTTT
CDR3aa: CASSVTGGEKLFF

v_gene: TRBV5-6
abundance: .
d_gene: .
j_gene: TRBJ1-6
CDR3nt: TGTGCCAGCAGCTTGGCGGATTCACCCCTCCACTTT
CDR3aa: CASSLADSPLHF

v_gene: TRBV7-9
abundance: .
d_gene: TRBD2
j_gene: TRBJ2-1
CDR3nt: TGTGCCAGCAGCGGATCAGCGGGAGGTGGTATAAATGAGCAGTTCTTC
CDR3aa: CASSGSAGGGINEQFF

v_gene: TRBV2
abundance: .
d_gene: .
j_gene: TRBJ1-6
CDR3nt: TGTGCCAGCAGTGAAGCGCTTCCCCGCCACGATCGGTCACCCCTCCACTTT
CDR3aa: CASSEALPRHDRSPLHF

v_gene: TRBV9
abundance: .
d_gene: .
j_gene: TRBJ2-1
CDR3nt: TGTGCCAGCACCGACATTAGGAATGAGCAGTTCTTC
CDR3aa: CASTDIRNEQFF

v_gene: TRBV6-2/TRBV6-3
abundance: .
d_gene: TRBD1
j_gene: TRBJ2-5
CDR3nt: TGTGCCAGCAGTGGGACAGTCCAAGAGACCCAGTACTTC
CDR3aa: CASSGTVQETQYF

v_gene: TRBV19
abundance: .
d_gene: TRBD1
j_gene: TRBJ2-1
CDR3nt: TGTGCCAGTAGCACCGGGACAGGGCTCTACAATGAGCAGTTCTTC
CDR3aa: CASSTGTGLYNEQFF

v_gene: TRBV19
abundance: few
d_gene: .
j_gene: TRBJ1-1
CDR3nt: TGTGCCAGTAGTATCGGCACCGGGGCTTTCTTT
CDR3aa: CASSIGTGAFF

v_gene: TRBV27
abundance: .
d_gene: TRBD1
j_gene: TRBJ2-7
CDR3nt: TGTGCCAGCAGTCCCAGACAGGGCTACGAGCAGTACTTC
CDR3aa: CASSPRQGYEQYF

v_gene: TRBV29-1
abundance: .
d_gene: TRBD1
j_gene: TRBJ2-7
CDR3nt: TGCAGCGTTTACGCGACAGGGTCCTACGAGCAGTACTTC
CDR3aa: CSVYATGSYEQYF

v_gene: TRBV19
abundance: .
d_gene: TRBD1
j_gene: TRBJ2-1
CDR3nt: TGTGCCAGTAGACAAAACAGGGGACCTCTTTCGGACAATGAGCAGTTCTTC
CDR3aa: CASRQNRGPLSDNEQFF

v_gene: TRBV6-2/TRBV6-3
abundance: few
d_gene: TRBD1
j_gene: TRBJ1-5
CDR3nt: TGTGCCAGCGGCCCGGGACAGGGGGGGGGTCAGCCCCAGCATTTT
CDR3aa: CASGPGQGGGQPQHF

v_gene: TRBV7-9
abundance: .
d_gene: TRBD1
j_gene: TRBJ1-4
CDR3nt: TGTGCCAGCAGCTTAATCTGGGGACAGGGTCGCGAAAAACTGTTTTTT
CDR3aa: CASSLIWGQGREKLFF

v_gene: TRBV6-1
abundance: few
d_gene: TRBD2
j_gene: TRBJ2-1
CDR3nt: TGTGCCAGCAGTGAAAAAGCGGGAGCCTACAATGAGCAGTTCTTC
CDR3aa: CASSEKAGAYNEQFF

v_gene: TRBV28
abundance: .
d_gene: .
j_gene: TRBJ1-5
CDR3nt: TGTGCCAGCAGTTTGTGGGCAGGGGGCAATCAGCCCCAGCATTTT
CDR3aa: CASSLWAGGNQPQHF

v_gene: TRBV18
abundance: .
d_gene: TRBD1
j_gene: TRBJ1-5
CDR3nt: TGTGCCAGCTCAGCCGGGACAGGTTCGTATCAGCCCCAGCATTTT
CDR3aa: CASSAGTGSYQPQHF

v_gene: TRBV11-2
abundance: .
d_gene: .
j_gene: TRBJ2-5
CDR3nt: TGTGCCAGCAGCTTAGCCGCCGGCCAAGAGACCCAGTACTTC
CDR3aa: CASSLAAGQETQYF

v_gene: TRBV28
abundance: .
d_gene: TRBD1
j_gene: TRBJ1-4
CDR3nt: TGTGCCAGCAGGCCACAGGGGGCTGGACAGAATGAAAAACTGTTTTTT
CDR3aa: CASRPQGAGQNEKLFF

v_gene: TRBV3-1/TRBV3-2
abundance: .
d_gene: .
j_gene: TRBJ2-7
CDR3nt: TGTGCCAGCAGCCAAGGGTTTCAGTACGAGCAGTACTTC
CDR3aa: CASSQGFQYEQYF

v_gene: TRBV9
abundance: .
d_gene: .
j_gene: TRBJ2-5
CDR3nt: TGTGCCAGCAGCCCCTCAGGAGAGACCCAGTACTTC
CDR3aa: CASSPSGETQYF

v_gene: TRBV19
abundance: .
d_gene: TRBD2
j_gene: TRBJ2-5
CDR3nt: TGTGCCAGTAGTACCCCGGCAGCGGGAGTGAAGGAGACCCAGTACTTC
CDR3aa: CASSTPAAGVKETQYF

v_gene: TRBV7-2
abundance: .
d_gene: .
j_gene: TRBJ1-1
CDR3nt: TGTGCCAGCAGCGTCGACTCATACACTGAAGCTTTCTTT
CDR3aa: CASSVDSYTEAFF

v_gene: TRBV5-6
abundance: .
d_gene: TRBD2
j_gene: TRBJ2-7
CDR3nt: TGTGCCAGCAGCTTGGGCAGGGTTGGTCCGGGAGGGTACTTC
CDR3aa: CASSLGRVGPGGYF

v_gene: TRBV4-1
abundance: .
d_gene: TRBD1
j_gene: TRBJ2-7
CDR3nt: TGCGCCAGCAGCCAAAGGCGGACAGGGAATTACGAGCAGTACTTC
CDR3aa: CASSQRRTGNYEQYF

v_gene: TRBV24-1
abundance: few
d_gene: TRBD1
j_gene: TRBJ1-1
CDR3nt: TGTGCCACCAGTGCCCCGGACAGGGCAAACACTGAAGCTTTCTTT
CDR3aa: CATSAPDRANTEAFF

v_gene: TRBV7-6
abundance: .
d_gene: TRBD1
j_gene: TRBJ1-5
CDR3nt: TGTGCCAGCAGCTTAACGGACAGGGGAATAGATATCAATCAGCCCCAGCATTTT
CDR3aa: CASSLTDRGIDINQPQHF

v_gene: TRBV28
abundance: .
d_gene: TRBD2
j_gene: TRBJ2-3
CDR3nt: TGTGCCAGCAGTTTCCTGACTAGCGTTAGCACAGATACGCAGTATTTT
CDR3aa: CASSFLTSVSTDTQYF

v_gene: TRBV2
abundance: .
d_gene: .
j_gene: TRBJ1-5
CDR3nt: TGTGCCAGCCTCCGGGAAATCGGAGGGATGGAGCCCCAGCATTTT
CDR3aa: CASLREIGGMEPQHF

v_gene: TRBV5-1
abundance: .
d_gene: TRBD2
j_gene: TRBJ2-7
CDR3nt: TGCGCCAGCAGTTTGGGGGGCGCGGGGGGCGAGCAGTACTTC
CDR3aa: CASSLGGAGGEQYF

v_gene: TRBV28
abundance: .
d_gene: .
j_gene: TRBJ1-3
CDR3nt: TGTGCCACTCTATCTGGAAACACCATATATTTT
CDR3aa: CATLSGNTIYF

v_gene: TRBV12-5
abundance: .
d_gene: .
j_gene: TRBJ2-1
CDR3nt: TGTGCTAGTGGTTTGATGCTAGCCGGAGAGCAGTTCTTC
CDR3aa: CASGLMLAGEQFF

v_gene: TRBV29-1
abundance: few
d_gene: TRBD2
j_gene: TRBJ2-3
CDR3nt: TGCAGCGCCAGAAAGGGACTAGCGAGCCCAGATACGCAGTATTTT
CDR3aa: CSARKGLASPDTQYF

v_gene: TRBV20-1
abundance: .
d_gene: .
j_gene: TRBJ1-2
CDR3nt: TGCAGTGCCTCACAGGACTATGGCTACACCTTC
CDR3aa: CSASQDYGYTF